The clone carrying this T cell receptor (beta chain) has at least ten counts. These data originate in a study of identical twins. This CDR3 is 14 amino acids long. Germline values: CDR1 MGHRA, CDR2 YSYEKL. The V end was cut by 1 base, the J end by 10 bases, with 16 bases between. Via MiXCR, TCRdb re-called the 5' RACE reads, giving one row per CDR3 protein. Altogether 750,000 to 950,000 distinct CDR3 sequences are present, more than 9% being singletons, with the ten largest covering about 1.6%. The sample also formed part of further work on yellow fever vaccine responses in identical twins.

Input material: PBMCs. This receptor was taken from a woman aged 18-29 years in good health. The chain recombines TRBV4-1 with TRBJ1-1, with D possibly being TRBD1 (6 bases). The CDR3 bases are TGCGCCAGCAGCCAAGCGTTGCAGGGGCAGGGAGCTTTCTTT. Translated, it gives CASSQALQGQGAFF.